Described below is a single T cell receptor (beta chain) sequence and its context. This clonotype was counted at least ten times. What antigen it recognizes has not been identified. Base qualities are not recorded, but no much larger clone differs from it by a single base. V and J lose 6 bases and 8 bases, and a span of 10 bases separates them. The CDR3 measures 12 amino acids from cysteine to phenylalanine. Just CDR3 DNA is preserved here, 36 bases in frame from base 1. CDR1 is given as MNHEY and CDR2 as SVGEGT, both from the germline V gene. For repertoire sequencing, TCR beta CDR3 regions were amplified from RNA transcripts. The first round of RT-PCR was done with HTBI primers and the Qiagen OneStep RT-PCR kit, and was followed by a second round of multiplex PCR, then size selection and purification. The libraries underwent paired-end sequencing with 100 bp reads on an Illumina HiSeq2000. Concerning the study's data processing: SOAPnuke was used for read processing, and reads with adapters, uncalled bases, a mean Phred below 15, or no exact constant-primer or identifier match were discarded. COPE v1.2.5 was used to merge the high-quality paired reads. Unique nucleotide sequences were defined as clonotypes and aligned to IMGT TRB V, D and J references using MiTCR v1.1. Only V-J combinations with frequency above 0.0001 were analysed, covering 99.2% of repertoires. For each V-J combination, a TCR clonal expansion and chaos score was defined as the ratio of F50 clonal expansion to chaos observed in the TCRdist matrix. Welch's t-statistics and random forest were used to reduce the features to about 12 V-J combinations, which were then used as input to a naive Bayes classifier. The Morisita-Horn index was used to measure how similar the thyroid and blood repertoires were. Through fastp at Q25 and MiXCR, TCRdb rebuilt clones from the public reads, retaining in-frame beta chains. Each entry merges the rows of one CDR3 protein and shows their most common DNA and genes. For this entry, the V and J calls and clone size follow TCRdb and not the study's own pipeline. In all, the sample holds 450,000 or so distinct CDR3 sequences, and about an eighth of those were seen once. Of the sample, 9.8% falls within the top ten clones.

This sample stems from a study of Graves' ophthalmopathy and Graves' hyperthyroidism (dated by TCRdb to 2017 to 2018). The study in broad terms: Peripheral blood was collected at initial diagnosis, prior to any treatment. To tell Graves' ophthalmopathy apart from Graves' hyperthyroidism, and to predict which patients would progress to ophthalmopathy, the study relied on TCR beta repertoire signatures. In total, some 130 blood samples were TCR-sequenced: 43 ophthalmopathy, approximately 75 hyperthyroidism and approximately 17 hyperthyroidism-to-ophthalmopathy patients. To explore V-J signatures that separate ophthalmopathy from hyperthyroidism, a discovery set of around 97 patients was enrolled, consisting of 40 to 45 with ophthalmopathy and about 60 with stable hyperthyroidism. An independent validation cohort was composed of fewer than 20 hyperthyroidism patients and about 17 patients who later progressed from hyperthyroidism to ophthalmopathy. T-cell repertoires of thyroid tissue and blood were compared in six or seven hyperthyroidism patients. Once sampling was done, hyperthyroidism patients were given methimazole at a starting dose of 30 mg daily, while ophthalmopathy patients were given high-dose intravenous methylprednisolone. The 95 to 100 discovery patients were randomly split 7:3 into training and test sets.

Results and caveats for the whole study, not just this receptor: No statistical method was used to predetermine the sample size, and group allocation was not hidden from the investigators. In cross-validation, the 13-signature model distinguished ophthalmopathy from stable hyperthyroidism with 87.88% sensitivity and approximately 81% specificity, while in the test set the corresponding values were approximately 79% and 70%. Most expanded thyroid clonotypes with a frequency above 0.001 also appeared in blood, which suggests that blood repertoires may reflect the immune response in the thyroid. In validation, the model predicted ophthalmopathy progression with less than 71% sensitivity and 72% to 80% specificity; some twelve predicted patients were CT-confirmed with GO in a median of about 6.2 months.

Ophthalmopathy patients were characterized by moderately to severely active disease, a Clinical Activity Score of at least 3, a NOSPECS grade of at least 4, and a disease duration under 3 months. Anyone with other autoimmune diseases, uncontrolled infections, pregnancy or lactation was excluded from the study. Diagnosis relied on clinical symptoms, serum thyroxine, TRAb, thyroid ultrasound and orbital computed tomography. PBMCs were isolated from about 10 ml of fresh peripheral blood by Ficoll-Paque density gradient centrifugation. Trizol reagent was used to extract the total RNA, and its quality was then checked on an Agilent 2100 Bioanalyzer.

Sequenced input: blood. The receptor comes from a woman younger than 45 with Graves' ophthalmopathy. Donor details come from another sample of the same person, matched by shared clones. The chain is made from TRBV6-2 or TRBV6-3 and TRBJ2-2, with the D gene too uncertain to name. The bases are TGTGCCAGCAGCTCCACGATTGGGGAGCTGTTTTTT. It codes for CASSSTIGELFF.